This T cell receptor beta chain was recorded in a study of long-term antiretroviral therapy in people with HIV. The assay, immunoSEQ v3.0, was run at survey level. Sequencing of each sample targeted about 40,000-50,000 T-cell genomes. Sequencing used immunoSEQ multiplex PCR; TCRdb keeps in-frame clones, though not all of them. The top ten clones hold about 12% of a sample with about 16,000 clones, roughly 90% of them seen once. The study, taken as a whole, reports: Whichever time point was examined, clones expanded before ART dominated the repertoire. Compared with controls, HIV repertoires showed narrower CDR3 length ranges.

Concerning this clone: Its antigen is unknown.

The trim removed 9 bases at V and 4 bases at J, leaving 11 bases unmatched. The CDR3 contains 14 residues. Germline V lookup: CDR1 MNHNS, CDR2 SASEGT. DNA was extracted from approximately 1-10 million thawed cryopreserved PBMC. This sequence originates from a man aged 50 or older with HIV. The J gene is TRBJ2-7, the V gene TRBV6-1; 8 nucleotides align to TRBD1. The sequencing used unsorted PBMCs, collected 0.7 years before starting antiretroviral therapy. As DNA, the CDR3 is TGTGCCAGTACGGAAAGGACAGGGAAATACGAGCAGTACTTC. As protein: CASTERTGKYEQYF.